This TCR beta chain is from a study of T cells after yellow fever vaccination. Study overall: Preparation used SMART-Seq v4 Ultra Low Input for the low-cell-number fractions.

Universal primer sites and UMIs were introduced during 5'RACE template-switching synthesis of TCR cDNA. One entry per CDR3 protein, called by TCRdb with MiXCR from the 5' RACE reads. The data show some 340,000 distinct CDR3 sequences, over 4% seen once. About this clonotype: The antigen is undetermined.

V was pared by 3 bases and J by 7 bases, with 12 bases between. The CDR3 is 14 amino acids. The germline V gene has CDR1 SGHDN and CDR2 FVKESK. Study outcomes and limitations: A small share of clonotypes appeared in both CD4 and CD8 compartments.

V usage is TRBV14 and J usage is TRBJ2-2; tentative D call: TRBD1 (5 bases). The material was PBMCs, obtained 5 days after the yellow fever booster vaccination. This TCR was recovered from a man younger than 35 who received the YFV17D yellow fever vaccine. CDR3 region: CASSHGWGHGELFF. The CDR3 DNA reads as TGTGCCAGCAGCCACGGCTGGGGCCACGGGGAGCTGTTTTTT.